These 17 T cell receptor beta chains were all obtained from the same sample, sequenced in a study of OX40 agonist ivuxolimab in advanced cancers. Profiling relied on immunoSEQ multiplex PCR, and the TCRdb table lists in-frame clones only, not all of them. Of roughly 61,000 clones in the sample, just under 90% were seen once. This specimen consisted of CD4+ or CD8+ T cells sorted from blood, obtained in a trial of the OX40 agonist ivuxolimab. All receptors come from an adult with an advanced solid tumor such as melanoma, head and neck, liver or kidney cancer.

Only a few counts were recorded for this clone. This rearrangement joins TRBV5-6 to TRBJ2-6, with D unresolved. Germline V lookup: CDR1 SGHDT, CDR2 YYEEEE. This CDR3 contains 16 residues. Trimming pared 0 bases from V and 4 bases from J, leaving 11 bases between. In DNA form, the CDR3 reads TGTGCCAGCAGCTTGGTATCCGGGCCGGGGGCCAACGTCCTGACTTTC. Translated: CASSLVSGPGANVLTF.

The chain recombines TRBV27 with TRBJ2-3, with 8 bases fitting TRBD2. CDR3 length: 17 residues. CDR1 and CDR2 from the germline V gene are MNHEY and SMNVEV (reference sequence). With 6 bases clipped from V and 0 bases from J, the junction kept 11 bases outside the gene matches. CDR3 amino acids: CASSLGGRKTSTDTQYF. CDR3 in DNA: TGTGCCAGCAGCCTGGGCGGGAGGAAAACTAGCACAGATACGCAGTATTTT.

The genes are TRBV14 and TRBJ1-4; 8 positions agree with TRBD1. Germline V CDR1 and CDR2: SGHDN, FVKESK. After removal of 3 bases from V and 4 bases from J, the junction contained 7 bases not matched to a gene. The CDR3 runs 16 residues. CDR3 loop: CASSQPSDRVNEKLFF. CDR3 bases: TGTGCCAGCAGCCAGCCTTCGGACAGGGTTAATGAAAAACTGTTTTTT. Using reference TRBV14 and TRBJ1-4 for the parts outside the CDR3, the full variable domain is EAGVTQFPSHSVIEKGQTVTLRCDPISGHDNLYWYRRVMGKEIKFLLHFVKESKQDESGMPNNRFLAERTGGTYSTLKVQPAELEDSGVYFCASSQPSDRVNEKLFFGSGTQLSVL.

This chain links TRBV19 with TRBJ1-1; no firm D call. Germline V gene lookup returns CDR1 LNHDA and CDR2 SQIVND (reference sequence). This CDR3 is 13 amino acids long. The CDR3 region is CATYRRVNTEAFF. In nucleotides, the CDR3 is TGTGCTACCTACCGACGGGTGAACACTGAAGCTTTCTTT. Looking up the rest from reference TRBV19 and TRBJ1-1 gives the full variable domain: DGGITQSPKYLFRKEGQNVTLSCEQNLNHDAMYWYRQDPGQGLRLIYYSQIVNDFQKGDIAEGYSVSREKKESFPLTVTSAQKNPTAFYLCATYRRVNTEAFFGQGTRLTVV.

The rearrangement joins TRBV7-2 to TRBJ2-7, with D unresolved. Germline CDR1 SGHTA, CDR2 FQGNSA. Trimming took 3 bases from V and 6 from J, leaving 6 bases between them. The CDR3 runs to 11 residues. This chain's CDR3 is CASSFKGEQYF. DNA of the CDR3: TGTGCCAGCAGCTTTAAAGGCGAGCAGTACTTC.

The gene calls are TRBV7-8 and TRBJ2-7; 8 positions agree with TRBD2. The germline V gene encodes CDR1 SGHVS and CDR2 FQNEAQ. The CDR3 contains 15 residues. Unmatched junction bases numbered 7, after V lost 3 bases and J lost 3 bases. CDR3 coding DNA: TGTGCCAGCAGCTTCGGGGGGGGTCCGAACTACGAGCAGTACTTC. It translates to CASSFGGGPNYEQYF. The entire variable domain, with the rest obtained from reference TRBV7-8 and TRBJ2-7, is as follows: GAGVSQSPRYKVAKRGQDVALRCDPISGHVSLFWYQQALGQGPEFLTYFQNEAQLDKSGLPSDRFFAERPEGSVSTLKIQRTQQEDSAVYLCASSFGGGPNYEQYFGPGTRLTVT.

The gene calls are TRBV18 and TRBJ1-2, with 7 bases aligning to TRBD1. The V gene's germline CDR1 is KGHSH and CDR2 LQKENI. This CDR3 has 13 residues. V lost 6 bases to trimming and J lost 6 bases; unmatched junction nucleotides: 7. The CDR3 loop reads CASSFRQGDGYTF. CDR3 sequence (DNA): TGTGCCAGCTCTTTCCGACAGGGAGATGGCTACACCTTC.

The chain combines TRBV4-3 with TRBJ1-2; the D gene is possibly TRBD1 (5 bases). Germline CDR1 LGHNA, CDR2 YSLEER. Trimming shortened V by 4 bases and J by 1 base, and 13 bases separated the two germline ends. CDR3 length: 15 residues. CDR3 protein: CASSPRDRLNYGYTF. CDR3 nucleotide sequence: TGCGCCAGCAGCCCTCGGGACCGCCTTAACTATGGCTACACCTTC.

This chain joins TRBV19 and TRBJ2-3, with a weak D call TRBD2 (7 bases). The CDR3 sequence is 15 residues long. The germline gives CDR1 LNHDA, CDR2 SQIVND (reference sequence). Trimming left V 3 bases short and J 6 bases short, with 16 bases between. The CDR3 sequence is CASSMFWGGPDTQYF. In DNA form, the CDR3 reads TGTGCCAGTAGTATGTTCTGGGGGGGGCCGGATACGCAGTATTTT.

This rearrangement joins TRBV28 to TRBJ2-1, with 8 positions matching TRBD1. Germline CDR1 and CDR2: MDHEN and SYDVKM. Trimming removed 6 bases from V and 7 bases from J; junction bases left unmatched: 2. This CDR3 is 12 amino acids long. The CDR3 reads CASRTGVNEQFF. In DNA form, the CDR3 reads TGTGCCAGCAGGACAGGGGTAAATGAGCAGTTCTTC.

The CDR3 loop is CASSRDSNEQFF. CDR3 nucleotides: TGTGCCAGCAGTAGGGACAGCAATGAGCAGTTCTTC. The gene calls are TRBV28 and TRBJ2-1, with TRBD1 identical over 7 bases. CDR1 is MDHEN and CDR2 is SYDVKM in the germline V gene. V dropped 5 bases and J dropped 6; count of bases not matched to a gene: 1. The length of the CDR3 is 12 residues.

In DNA form, the CDR3 reads TGTGCCAGCAGCTTAGATACAGGGGAGACCTACAATGAGCAGTTCTTC. Translated, it gives CASSLDTGETYNEQFF. The rearrangement links TRBV5-6 to TRBJ2-1, with TRBD1 matching 7 bases. This CDR3 is built from 16 residues. Germline V gene data show CDR1 as SGHDT and CDR2 as YYEEEE. With V trimmed by 2 bases and J by 2 bases, 7 bases remained unmatched.

The chain combines TRBV11-2 with TRBJ2-3, with 7 bases lining up with TRBD2. With 8 bases clipped from V and 0 bases from J, the junction kept 8 bases outside the gene matches. Germline loops: CDR1 SGHAT, CDR2 FQNNGV. The CDR3 length is 15 residues. CDR3 DNA sequence: TGTGCCAGCCCCCCCCCTAGCGGAAGCACAGATACGCAGTATTTT. This gives the protein CASPPPSGSTDTQYF.

The chain combines TRBV6-1 with TRBJ1-1, with D hard to call. Trimming took off 3 bases at V and 1 base at J, with 9 bases between the two ends. Germline CDR1 reads MNHNS; CDR2 reads SASEGT. This CDR3 contains 14 residues. The CDR3 loop is CASSDNGKNTEAFF. The DNA of the CDR3 is TGTGCCAGCAGTGATAATGGGAAGAACACTGAAGCTTTCTTT.

This clone was found once. The rearrangement uses TRBV18 and TRBJ2-1; D unresolved. The CDR3 consists of 15 residues. Germline V CDR1 and CDR2: KGHSH, LQKENI. With 5 bases removed from V and 7 bases from J, the gap between germline ends came to 18 bases. The CDR3 sequence: CASSFQRSSMNEQFF. CDR3 nucleotides: TGTGCCAGCTCATTTCAGCGTTCCAGTATGAATGAGCAGTTCTTC.

The rearrangement links TRBV28 to TRBJ2-4, with D possibly being TRBD1 or TRBD2 (5 bases each). CDR1 and CDR2 from the germline V gene are MDHEN and SYDVKM. CDR3 length equals 14 residues. V gave up 3 bases and J gave up 0 bases, with 6 bases separating them. The CDR3 protein is CASSFGGAKNIQYF. As DNA, the CDR3 is TGTGCCAGCAGTTTTGGGGGAGCCAAAAACATTCAGTACTTC.

The chain employs TRBV6-5 and TRBJ1-5, with D possibly being TRBD1 (5 bases). The germline V gene has CDR1 MNHEY and CDR2 SVGAGI. This CDR3 has 14 residues. V was clipped by 5 bases and J by 0 bases, with 8 bases between them. The CDR3 region is CASSSDSSNQPQHF. In DNA form, the CDR3 reads TGTGCCAGCAGTAGTGACAGTAGCAATCAGCCCCAGCATTTT.